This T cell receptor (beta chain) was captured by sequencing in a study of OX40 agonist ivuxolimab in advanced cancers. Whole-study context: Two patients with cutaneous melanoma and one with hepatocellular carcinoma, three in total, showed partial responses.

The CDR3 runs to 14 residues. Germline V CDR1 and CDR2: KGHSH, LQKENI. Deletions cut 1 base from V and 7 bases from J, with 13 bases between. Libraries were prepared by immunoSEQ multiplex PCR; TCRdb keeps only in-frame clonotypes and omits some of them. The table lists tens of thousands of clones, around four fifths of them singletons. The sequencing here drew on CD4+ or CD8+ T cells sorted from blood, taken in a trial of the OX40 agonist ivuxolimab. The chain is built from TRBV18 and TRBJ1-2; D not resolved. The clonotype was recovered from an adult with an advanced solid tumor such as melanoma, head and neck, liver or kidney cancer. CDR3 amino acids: CASSPRGVLSGYTF. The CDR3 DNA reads TGTGCCAGCTCACCACGTGGGGTTTTAAGTGGCTACACCTTC.